The rows below give T cell receptor beta chains drawn from one sample of a study of identical twins. TCRdb processed the 5' RACE reads anew with MiXCR; each CDR3 protein has one entry. The repertoire has approximately 1.8 million distinct CDR3 sequences, about 31% of them found once; the top ten carry roughly 0.3%. Sequencing used cord blood. These receptors were collected from a newborn girl in good health. The CDR3 runs from the conserved cysteine through the conserved F or W. A D gene is named only where the DNA matches it firmly. Size values are once, few and many counts, or a class for expanded clones, and some rows have none.

NA,TRBV28,TRBJ2-2,NA,TGTGCCAGCAGTCACAGGGCTTACACCGGGGAGCTGTTTTTT,CASSHRAYTGELFF
few,TRBV18,TRBJ2-1,TRBD1,TGTGCCAGCTCATCACAGGGACAGGAGCAGTTCTTC,CASSSQGQEQFF
few,TRBV28,TRBJ1-2,NA,TGTGCCAGCGGGGGGACTACTACATATGGCTACACCTTC,CASGGTTTYGYTF
NA,TRBV20-1,TRBJ2-2,TRBD1,TGCAGTGCTAGTAGGGGGCGCCACACCGGGGAGCTGTTTTTT,CSASRGRHTGELFF
NA,TRBV7-2,TRBJ2-7,NA,TGTGCCAGCAGCTCTTCGGCGCAAGGCTTGGGCGAGCAGTACTTC,CASSSSAQGLGEQYF
NA,TRBV21-1,TRBJ2-7,NA,TGTGCCAGGGGACGGCACGAGCAGTACTTC,CARGRHEQYF
NA,TRBV18,TRBJ1-5,NA,TGTGCCAGCACAACATCAAATCAGCCCCAGCATTTT,CASTTSNQPQHF
NA,TRBV6-1,TRBJ2-7,TRBD2,TGTGCCAGCAGTGAGGGAGGGGCACTTTTTTACGAGCAGTACTTC,CASSEGGALFYEQYF
NA,TRBV2,TRBJ2-1,TRBD2,TGTGCCAGCGTCAGCGGGAGGGGGGACAATGAGCAGTTCTTC,CASVSGRGDNEQFF
NA,TRBV20-1,TRBJ2-7,NA,TGCAGTGCTAGAAACTTGACAGCCGTGGCCTACGAGCAGTACTTC,CSARNLTAVAYEQYF
NA,TRBV5-1,TRBJ1-2,NA,TGCGCCAGCAGCTTGGATGGCAGGGGTTATGGCTACACCTTC,CASSLDGRGYGYTF
NA,TRBV4-2,TRBJ2-7,NA,TGTGCCAGCAGCCAAGCTCCGGGGACCGAAGAGATCCAGTACTTC,CASSQAPGTEEIQYF
few,TRBV29-1,TRBJ1-1,NA,TGCAGCGTTGATATGGTCGGGAACACTGAAGCTTTCTTT,CSVDMVGNTEAFF
NA,TRBV3-1,TRBJ1-6,NA,TGTGCCAGCAGCCAGTTTTATAATTCACCCCTCCACTTT,CASSQFYNSPLHF
NA,TRBV12-3/TRBV12-4,TRBJ2-7,TRBD2,TGTGCCAGCAGTCCGGGACAGGGGATGACTAGCGGGGGCTACGAGCAGTACTTC,CASSPGQGMTSGGYEQYF
few,TRBV11-2,TRBJ2-1,NA,TGTGCCGGGGGTCTGGGCTACAATGAGCAGTTCTTC,CAGGLGYNEQFF
many,TRBV29-1,TRBJ1-2,TRBD1,TGCAGCGCCCTCTGGACAGGGGCATATGGCTACACCTTC,CSALWTGAYGYTF
few,TRBV2,TRBJ2-7,NA,TGTGCCAGCAGTGGGTATGGGGGAACCTACGAGCAGTACTTC,CASSGYGGTYEQYF
few,TRBV5-5,TRBJ2-7,TRBD2,TGTGCCAGCAGCCCTCCGGGACTACACTTTTCCTACGAGCAGTACTTC,CASSPPGLHFSYEQYF
few,TRBV5-6,TRBJ1-6,NA,TGTGCCAGCAGCTTGGGACCGACCCCGAGGAGCTCCTATAATTCACCCCTCCACTTT,CASSLGPTPRSSYNSPLHF
NA,TRBV5-5,TRBJ1-1,NA,TGTGCCAGCAGTCACCGGGAGGGGGGAATGAACACTGAAGCTTTCTTT,CASSHREGGMNTEAFF
few,TRBV7-9,TRBJ2-4,NA,TGTGCCAGCAGCGAGGACATCCCAAACATTCAGTACTTC,CASSEDIPNIQYF
NA,TRBV12-3/TRBV12-4,TRBJ2-5,NA,TGTGCCAGCAGGGGGGCCGCCGGGACCCCGCAAGAGACCCAGTACTTC,CASRGAAGTPQETQYF
few,TRBV6-1,TRBJ1-2,NA,TGTGCCAGCACCGGACGGACGTATGGCTACACCTTC,CASTGRTYGYTF
NA,TRBV19,TRBJ2-7,NA,TGTGCCAGTAGTATTGGTCGCAATGAGCAGTACTTC,CASSIGRNEQYF
few,TRBV10-3,TRBJ2-5,NA,TGTGCCATCAGTGATATTTTAGCGGAGTTACAAGAGACCCAGTACTTC,CAISDILAELQETQYF
NA,TRBV7-9,TRBJ1-2,NA,TGTGCTAGCAGCTTAGGCGCAGCCACGAATGAATATGGCTACACCTTC,CASSLGAATNEYGYTF
NA,TRBV6-6,TRBJ2-1,TRBD2,TGTGCCAGCAGTTCGACTAGCGGGGTAATAACCCTTTATGAGCAGTTCTTC,CASSSTSGVITLYEQFF
NA,TRBV18,TRBJ2-3,TRBD1,TGTGCCAGCTCACCACCGGGACAGGGTACAGATACGCATTATTTT,CASSPPGQGTDTHYF
NA,TRBV14,TRBJ2-3,NA,TGTGCCAGCAGCCAAGATGGGGGGACACACACAGATACGCAGTATTTT,CASSQDGGTHTDTQYF
NA,TRBV7-9,TRBJ2-7,TRBD1,TGTGCCAGCAGCGGCTCGGGACAGGGAGGATACGAGCAGTACTTC,CASSGSGQGGYEQYF
NA,TRBV10-2,TRBJ1-6,NA,TGCGCCAGCAGTGACCAAGGGGCGTCCTATAATTCACCCCTCCACTTT,CASSDQGASYNSPLHF
many,TRBV5-1,TRBJ1-2,NA,TGCGCCAGCAGCGACGTACAGGGCTATGGCTACACCTTC,CASSDVQGYGYTF
many,TRBV7-2,TRBJ2-5,TRBD2,TGTGCCAGCACCCCTGGGCTAGCGGGAGAAGAGACCCAGTACTTC,CASTPGLAGEETQYF
few,TRBV6-1,TRBJ1-2,NA,TGTGCCACTTCCCGGGCACAGGGCGGGTATGGCTACACCTTC,CATSRAQGGYGYTF
few,TRBV7-9,TRBJ1-6,NA,TGTGCCAGCAGCATTCTTTCCACAGGGACCGGCTTTAACTCACCCCTCCACTTT,CASSILSTGTGFNSPLHF
NA,TRBV10-3,TRBJ2-4,NA,TGTGCCATCAAGGGGACGTGGGAGCAGTACTTC,CAIKGTWEQYF
few,TRBV2,TRBJ1-2,TRBD1,TGTGCCAGCATCGCCGGGACAGCTAACTATGGCTACACCTTC,CASIAGTANYGYTF
few,TRBV3-1,TRBJ2-2,TRBD2,TGTGCCAGCAGCCGAGATGGGACTAGGGCCGGGGAGCTGTTTTTT,CASSRDGTRAGELFF
NA,TRBV6-5,TRBJ1-6,NA,TGTGCCAGCAGTTACTCGACCAATCGCTACAATTCACCCCTCCACTTT,CASSYSTNRYNSPLHF
NA,TRBV7-9,TRBJ2-2,NA,TGTGCCAGCAGCTTAAAAGCGGGTGGTAACACCGGGGAGCTGTTTTTT,CASSLKAGGNTGELFF